The 7 T cell receptor beta chains below all came from one sample that was sequenced in a study of identical twins. TCRdb redid the calling of the 5' RACE reads with MiXCR, one entry per CDR3 protein. The sample has hundreds of thousands of distinct CDR3 sequences, around 6.1% seen once. Sequenced material: naive T cells sorted from blood. The receptor set was obtained from a man in his late teens or twenties in good health.

A few counts support this clonotype. The chain is built from TRBV20-1 and TRBJ2-1, with TRBD2 identical over 8 bases. The V gene's germline CDR1 is DFQATT and CDR2 SNEGSKA (reference sequence). With V trimmed by 3 bases and J by 8 bases, 9 bases remained unmatched. This CDR3 is built from 14 residues. DNA for the CDR3: TGCAGTGCTAGGGACCTAGCGGGCCCACATGAGCAGTTCTTC. Its translation: CSARDLAGPHEQFF.

The table lists this clonotype with many counts. V usage is TRBV6-1 and J usage is TRBJ2-3; 11 bases map to TRBD2. The CDR3 runs to 16 residues. The germline V gene encodes CDR1 MNHNS and CDR2 SASEGT. V trimming: 6 bases; J trimming: 4 bases; junction bases outside the gene matches: 9. In nucleotides, the CDR3 is TGTGCCAGCAGGGACCTAGCGGGAGGCGGGGCAGATACGCAGTATTTT. Protein sequence: CASRDLAGGGADTQYF.

The sample holds a few counts of this clonotype. This sequence joins TRBV5-1 and TRBJ2-2; 7 nucleotides agree with TRBD1. Per germline, CDR1 SGHRS and CDR2 YFSETQ. The V segment lost 3 bases and the J segment 7 bases; nucleotides outside the gene matches: 12. This CDR3 contains 16 residues. CDR3 sequence (DNA): TGCGCCAGCAGCTCGATTCTACAGGGGATTCACGGGGAGCTGTTTTTT. This translates into CASSSILQGIHGELFF. Full variable domain (rest looked up from reference TRBV5-1 and TRBJ2-2): KAGVTQTPRYLIKTRGQQVTLSCSPISGHRSVSWYQQTPGQGLQFLFEYFSETQRNKGNFPGRFSGRQFSNSRSEMNVSTLELGDSALYLCASSSILQGIHGELFFGEGSRLTVL.

This clonotype was counted ten times or more. This chain links TRBV20-1 with TRBJ1-6, with D uncertain. The CDR3 covers 13 residues. V gave up 0 bases and J gave up 7 bases, with 7 bases separating them. Germline values: CDR1 DFQATT, CDR2 SNEGSKA (reference sequence). This CDR3 is CSARDTGNSPLHF. Written as DNA, the CDR3 is TGCAGTGCTAGAGATACGGGGAATTCACCCCTCCACTTT.

At least ten counts were recorded for this clonotype. V is TRBV5-1 and J is TRBJ2-7, with a tentative D call TRBD2 (6 bases). The germline V gene encodes CDR1 SGHRS and CDR2 YFSETQ. The V gene lost 5 bases and the J gene lost 3 bases, with 15 bases spanning the gap. The CDR3 has 14 amino acids. CDR3: CASRIRGTVYEQYF. The CDR3 coding sequence is TGCGCCAGCAGAATACGGGGGACGGTCTACGAGCAGTACTTC.

This chain joins TRBV11-2 and TRBJ1-2; TRBD1 matches at 9 bases. Germline trimming cut 1 base from V and 8 bases from J; bases unmatched to any gene: 5. The germline V gene has CDR1 SGHAT and CDR2 FQNNGV. CDR3 size: 14 residues. The CDR3 sequence: CASSLAQGASGYTF. The CDR3 DNA sequence: TGTGCCAGCAGCTTAGCACAGGGGGCGTCCGGCTACACCTTC.

This clonotype was observed at least ten times. This chain connects TRBV15 to TRBJ1-1; D is uncertain. The CDR3 extends over 14 amino acids. Trimming took off 2 bases at V and 1 base at J, with 8 bases between the two ends. The germline V gene encodes CDR1 LNHNV and CDR2 YYDKDF (reference sequence). The CDR3 sequence is CATSRRQANTEAFF. In nucleotides, the CDR3 is TGTGCCACCAGCAGACGCCAGGCGAACACTGAAGCTTTCTTT.